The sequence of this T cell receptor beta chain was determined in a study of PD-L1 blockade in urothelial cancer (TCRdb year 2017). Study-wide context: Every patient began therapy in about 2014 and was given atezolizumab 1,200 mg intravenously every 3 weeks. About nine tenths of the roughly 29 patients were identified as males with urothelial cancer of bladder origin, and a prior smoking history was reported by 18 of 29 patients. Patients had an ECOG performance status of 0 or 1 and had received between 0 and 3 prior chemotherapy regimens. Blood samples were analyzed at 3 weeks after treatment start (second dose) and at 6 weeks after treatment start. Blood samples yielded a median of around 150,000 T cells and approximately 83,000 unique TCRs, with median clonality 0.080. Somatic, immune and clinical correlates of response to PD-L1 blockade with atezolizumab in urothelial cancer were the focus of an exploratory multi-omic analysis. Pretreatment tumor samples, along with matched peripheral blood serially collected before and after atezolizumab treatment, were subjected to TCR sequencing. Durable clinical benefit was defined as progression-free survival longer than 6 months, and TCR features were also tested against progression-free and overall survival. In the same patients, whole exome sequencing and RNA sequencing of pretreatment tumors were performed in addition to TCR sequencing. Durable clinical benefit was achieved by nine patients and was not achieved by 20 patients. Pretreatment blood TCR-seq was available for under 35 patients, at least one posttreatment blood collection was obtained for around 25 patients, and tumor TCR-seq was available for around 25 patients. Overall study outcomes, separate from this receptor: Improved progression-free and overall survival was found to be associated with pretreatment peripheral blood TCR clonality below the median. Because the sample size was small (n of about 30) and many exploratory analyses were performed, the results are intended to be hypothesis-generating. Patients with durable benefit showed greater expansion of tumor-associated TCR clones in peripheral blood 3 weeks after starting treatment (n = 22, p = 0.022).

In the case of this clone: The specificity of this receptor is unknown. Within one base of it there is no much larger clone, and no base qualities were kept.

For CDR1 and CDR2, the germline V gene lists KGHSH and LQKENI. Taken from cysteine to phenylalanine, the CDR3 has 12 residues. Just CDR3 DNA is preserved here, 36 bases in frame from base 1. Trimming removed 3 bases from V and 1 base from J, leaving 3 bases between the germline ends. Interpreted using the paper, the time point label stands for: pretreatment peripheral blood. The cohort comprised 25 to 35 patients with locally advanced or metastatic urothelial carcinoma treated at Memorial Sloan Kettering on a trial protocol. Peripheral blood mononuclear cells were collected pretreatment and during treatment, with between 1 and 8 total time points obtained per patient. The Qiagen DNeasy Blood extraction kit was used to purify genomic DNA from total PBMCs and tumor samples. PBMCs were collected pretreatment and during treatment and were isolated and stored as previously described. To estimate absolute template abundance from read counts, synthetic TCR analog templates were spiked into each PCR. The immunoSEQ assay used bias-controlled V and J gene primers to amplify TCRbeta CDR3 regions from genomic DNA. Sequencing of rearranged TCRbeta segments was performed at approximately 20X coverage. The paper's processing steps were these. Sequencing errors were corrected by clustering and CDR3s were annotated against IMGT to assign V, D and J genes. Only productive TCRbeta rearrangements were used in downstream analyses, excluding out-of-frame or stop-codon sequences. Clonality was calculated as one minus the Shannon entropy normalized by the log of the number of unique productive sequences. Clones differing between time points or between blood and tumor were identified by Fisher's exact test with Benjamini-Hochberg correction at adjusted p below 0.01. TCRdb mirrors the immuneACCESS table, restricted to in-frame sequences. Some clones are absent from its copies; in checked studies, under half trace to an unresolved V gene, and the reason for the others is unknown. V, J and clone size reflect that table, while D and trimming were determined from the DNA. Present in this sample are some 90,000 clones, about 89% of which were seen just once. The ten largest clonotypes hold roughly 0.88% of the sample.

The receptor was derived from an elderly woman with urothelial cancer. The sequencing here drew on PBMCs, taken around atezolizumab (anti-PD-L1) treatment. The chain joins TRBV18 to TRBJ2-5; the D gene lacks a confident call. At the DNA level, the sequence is TGTGCCAGCTCACCCTCCCAAGAGACCCAGTACTTC. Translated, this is CASSPSQETQYF.